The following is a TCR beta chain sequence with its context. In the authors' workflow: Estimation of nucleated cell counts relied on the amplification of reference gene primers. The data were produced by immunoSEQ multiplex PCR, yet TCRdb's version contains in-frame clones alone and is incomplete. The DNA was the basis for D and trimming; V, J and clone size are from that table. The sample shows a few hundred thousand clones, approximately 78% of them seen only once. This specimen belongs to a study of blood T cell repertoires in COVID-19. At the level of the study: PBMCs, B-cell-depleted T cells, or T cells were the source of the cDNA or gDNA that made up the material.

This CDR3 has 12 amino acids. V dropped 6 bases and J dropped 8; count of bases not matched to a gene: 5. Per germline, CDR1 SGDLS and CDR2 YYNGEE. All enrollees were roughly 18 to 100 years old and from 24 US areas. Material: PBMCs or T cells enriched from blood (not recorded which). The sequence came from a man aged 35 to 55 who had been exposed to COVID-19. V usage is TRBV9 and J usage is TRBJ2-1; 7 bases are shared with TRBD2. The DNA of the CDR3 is TGTGCCAGCACCAGTGGGGGGGATGAGCAGTTCTTC. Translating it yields CASTSGGDEQFF.